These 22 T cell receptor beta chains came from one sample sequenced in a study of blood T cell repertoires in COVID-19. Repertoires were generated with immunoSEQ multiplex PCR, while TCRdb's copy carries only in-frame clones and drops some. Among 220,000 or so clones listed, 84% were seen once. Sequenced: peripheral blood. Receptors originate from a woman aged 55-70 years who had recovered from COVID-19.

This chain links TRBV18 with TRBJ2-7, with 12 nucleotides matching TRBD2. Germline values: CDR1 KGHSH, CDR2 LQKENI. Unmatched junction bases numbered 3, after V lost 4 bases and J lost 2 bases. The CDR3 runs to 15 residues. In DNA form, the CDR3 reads TGTGCCAGCTCACAACTAGCGGGAGGTACCTACGAGCAGTACTTC. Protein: CASSQLAGGTYEQYF.

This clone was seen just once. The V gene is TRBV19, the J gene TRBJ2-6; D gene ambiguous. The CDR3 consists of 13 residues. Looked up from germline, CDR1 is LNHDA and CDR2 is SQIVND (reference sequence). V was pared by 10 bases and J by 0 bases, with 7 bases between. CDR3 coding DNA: TGTGCCACCTCGGGCTCTGGGGCCAACGTCCTGACTTTC. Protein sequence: CATSGSGANVLTF. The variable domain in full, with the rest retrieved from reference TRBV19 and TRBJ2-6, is DGGITQSPKYLFRKEGQNVTLSCEQNLNHDAMYWYRQDPGQGLRLIYYSQIVNDFQKGDIAEGYSVSREKKESFPLTVTSAQKNPTAFYLCATSGSGANVLTFGAGSRLTVL.

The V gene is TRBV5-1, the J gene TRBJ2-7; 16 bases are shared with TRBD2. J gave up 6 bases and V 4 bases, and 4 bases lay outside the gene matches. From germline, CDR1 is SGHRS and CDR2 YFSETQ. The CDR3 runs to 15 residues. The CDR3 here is CASSGTSGGALEQYF. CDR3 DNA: TGCGCCAGCAGCGGGACTAGCGGGGGGGCCCTCGAGCAGTACTTC.

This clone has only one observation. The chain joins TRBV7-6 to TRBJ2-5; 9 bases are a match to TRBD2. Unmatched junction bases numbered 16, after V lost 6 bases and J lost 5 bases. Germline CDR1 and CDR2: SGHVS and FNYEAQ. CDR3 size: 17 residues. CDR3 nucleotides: TGTGCCAGCAGTAAAAGGCGGGGGGGACCCCTTGGGGAGACCCAGTACTTC. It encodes CASSKRRGGPLGETQYF.

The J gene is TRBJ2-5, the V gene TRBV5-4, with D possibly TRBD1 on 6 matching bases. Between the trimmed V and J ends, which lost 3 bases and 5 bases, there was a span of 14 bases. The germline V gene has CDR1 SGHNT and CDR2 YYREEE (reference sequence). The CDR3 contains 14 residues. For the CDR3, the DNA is TGTGCCAGCAGCTCACAGGGTTCCCGGGAGACCCAGTACTTC. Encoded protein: CASSSQGSRETQYF.

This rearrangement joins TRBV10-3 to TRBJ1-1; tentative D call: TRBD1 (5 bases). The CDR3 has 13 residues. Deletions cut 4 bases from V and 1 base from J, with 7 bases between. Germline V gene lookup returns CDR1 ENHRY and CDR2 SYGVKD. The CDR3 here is CAISGTQNTEAFF. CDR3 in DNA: TGTGCCATCAGTGGGACACAGAACACTGAAGCTTTCTTT.

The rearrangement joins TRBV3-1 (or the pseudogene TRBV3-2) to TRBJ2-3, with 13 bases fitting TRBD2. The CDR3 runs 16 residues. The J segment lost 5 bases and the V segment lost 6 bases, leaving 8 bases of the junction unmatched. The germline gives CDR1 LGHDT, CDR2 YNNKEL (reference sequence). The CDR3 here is CASSRGLAGLGDTQYF. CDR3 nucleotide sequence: TGTGCCAGCAGTCGGGGACTAGCGGGGTTAGGAGATACGCAGTATTTT.

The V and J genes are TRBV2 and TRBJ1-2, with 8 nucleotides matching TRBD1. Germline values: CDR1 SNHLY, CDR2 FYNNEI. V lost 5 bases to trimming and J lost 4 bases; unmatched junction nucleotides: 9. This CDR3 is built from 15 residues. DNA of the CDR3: TGTGCCAGCAGTATGACAGGGGTTCGGGGCTATGGCTACACCTTC. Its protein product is CASSMTGVRGYGYTF.

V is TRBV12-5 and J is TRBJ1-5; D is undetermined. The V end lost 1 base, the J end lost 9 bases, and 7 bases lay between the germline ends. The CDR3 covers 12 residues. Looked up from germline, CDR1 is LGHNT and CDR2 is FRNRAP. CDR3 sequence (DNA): TGTGCTAGTGGTTTGGGAGAGGGGCCCCAGCATTTT. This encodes CASGLGEGPQHF. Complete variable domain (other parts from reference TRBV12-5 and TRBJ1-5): DARVTQTPRHKVTEMGQEVTMRCQPILGHNTVFWYRQTMMQGLELLAYFRNRAPLDDSGMPKDRFSAEMPDATLATLKIQPSEPRDSAVYFCASGLGEGPQHFGDGTRLSIL.

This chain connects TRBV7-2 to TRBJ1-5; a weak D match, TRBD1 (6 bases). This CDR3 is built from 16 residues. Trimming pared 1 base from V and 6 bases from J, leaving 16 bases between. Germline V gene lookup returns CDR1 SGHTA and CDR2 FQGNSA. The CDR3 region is CASSLDLPGRGQPQHF. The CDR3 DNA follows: TGTGCCAGCAGCTTAGATCTCCCGGGCAGGGGTCAGCCCCAGCATTTT. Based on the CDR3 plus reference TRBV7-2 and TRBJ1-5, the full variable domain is GAGVSQSPSNKVTEKGKDVELRCDPISGHTALYWYRQSLGQGLEFLIYFQGNSAPDKSGLPSDRFSAERTGGSVSTLTIQRTQQEDSAVYLCASSLDLPGRGQPQHFGDGTRLSIL.

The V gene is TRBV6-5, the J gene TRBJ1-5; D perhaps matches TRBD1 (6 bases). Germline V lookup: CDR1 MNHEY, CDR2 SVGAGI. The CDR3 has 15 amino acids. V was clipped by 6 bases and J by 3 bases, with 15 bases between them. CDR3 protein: CASRRGYGNNQPQHF. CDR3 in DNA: TGTGCCAGCAGGAGGGGGTACGGGAACAATCAGCCCCAGCATTTT.

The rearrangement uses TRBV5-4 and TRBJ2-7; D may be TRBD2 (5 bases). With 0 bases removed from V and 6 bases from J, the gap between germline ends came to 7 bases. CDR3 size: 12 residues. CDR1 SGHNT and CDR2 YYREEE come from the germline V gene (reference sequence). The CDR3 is CASSLGTAEQYF. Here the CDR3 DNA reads TGTGCCAGCAGCTTGGGGACTGCCGAGCAGTACTTC.

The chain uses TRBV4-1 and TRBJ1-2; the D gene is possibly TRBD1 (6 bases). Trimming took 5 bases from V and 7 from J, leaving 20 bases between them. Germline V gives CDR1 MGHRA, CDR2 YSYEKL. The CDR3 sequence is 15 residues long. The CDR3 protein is CASSFRGGGPSGYTF. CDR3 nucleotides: TGCGCCAGCAGCTTTAGGGGAGGGGGGCCGAGTGGCTACACCTTC.

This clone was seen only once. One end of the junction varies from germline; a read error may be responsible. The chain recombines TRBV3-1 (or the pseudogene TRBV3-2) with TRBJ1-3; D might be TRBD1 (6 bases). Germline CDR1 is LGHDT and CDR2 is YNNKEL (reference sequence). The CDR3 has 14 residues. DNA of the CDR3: TGTGTCAGCCCAGGACAGATCTCTGGAAACACCATATATTTT. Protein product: CVSPGQISGNTIYF.

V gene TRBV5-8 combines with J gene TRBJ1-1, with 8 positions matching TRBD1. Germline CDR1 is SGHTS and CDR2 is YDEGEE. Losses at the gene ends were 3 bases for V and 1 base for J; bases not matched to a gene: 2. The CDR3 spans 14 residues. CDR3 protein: CASSSRGRNTEAFF. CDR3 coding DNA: TGTGCCAGCAGCTCCAGGGGGCGGAACACTGAAGCTTTCTTT.

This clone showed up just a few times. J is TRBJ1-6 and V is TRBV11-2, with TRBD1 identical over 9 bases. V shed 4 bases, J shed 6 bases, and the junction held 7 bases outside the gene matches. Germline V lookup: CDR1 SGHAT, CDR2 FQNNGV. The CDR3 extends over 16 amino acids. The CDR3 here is CASSSRRTGVNSPLHF. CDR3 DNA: TGTGCCAGCAGCTCTCGGAGGACAGGGGTTAATTCACCCCTCCACTTT.

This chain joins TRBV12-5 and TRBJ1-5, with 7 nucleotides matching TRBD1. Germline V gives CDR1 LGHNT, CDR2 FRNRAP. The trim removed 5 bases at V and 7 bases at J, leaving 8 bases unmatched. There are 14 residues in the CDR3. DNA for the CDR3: TGTGCTAGTGGTACGGGACAGCCTGGGCAGCCCCAGCATTTT. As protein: CASGTGQPGQPQHF.

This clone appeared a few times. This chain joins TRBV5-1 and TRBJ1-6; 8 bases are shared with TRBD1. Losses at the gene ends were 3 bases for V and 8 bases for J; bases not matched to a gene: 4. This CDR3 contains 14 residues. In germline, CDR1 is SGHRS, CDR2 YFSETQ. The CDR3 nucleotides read TGCGCCAGCAGCTCGGACAGGGATCATTCACCCCTCCACTTT. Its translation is CASSSDRDHSPLHF. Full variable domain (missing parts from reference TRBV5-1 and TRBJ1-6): KAGVTQTPRYLIKTRGQQVTLSCSPISGHRSVSWYQQTPGQGLQFLFEYFSETQRNKGNFPGRFSGRQFSNSRSEMNVSTLELGDSALYLCASSSDRDHSPLHFGNGTRLTVT.

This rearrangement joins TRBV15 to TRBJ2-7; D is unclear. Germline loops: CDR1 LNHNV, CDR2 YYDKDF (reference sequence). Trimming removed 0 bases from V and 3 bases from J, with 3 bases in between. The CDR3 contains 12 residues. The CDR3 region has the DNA TGTGCCACCAGCAGAGATAACTACGAGCAGTACTTC. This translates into CATSRDNYEQYF.

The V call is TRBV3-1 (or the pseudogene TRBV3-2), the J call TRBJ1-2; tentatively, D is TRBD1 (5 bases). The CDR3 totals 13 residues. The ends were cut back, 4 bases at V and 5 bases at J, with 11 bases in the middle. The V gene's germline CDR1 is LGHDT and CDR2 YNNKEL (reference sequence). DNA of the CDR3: TGTGCCAGCAGCCCCGGGACTCAATATGGCTACACCTTC. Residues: CASSPGTQYGYTF.

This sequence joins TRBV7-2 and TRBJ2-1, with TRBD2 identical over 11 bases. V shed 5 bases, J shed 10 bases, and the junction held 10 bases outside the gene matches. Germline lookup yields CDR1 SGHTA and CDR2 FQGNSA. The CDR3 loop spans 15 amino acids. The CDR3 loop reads CASSPRLAGTGEQFF. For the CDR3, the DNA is TGTGCCAGCAGCCCAAGACTAGCGGGGACTGGCGAGCAGTTCTTC.

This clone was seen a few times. CDR3 loop: CASSLDRRLATQYF. As DNA, the CDR3 is TGTGCCAGCAGCTTAGATCGGCGGTTGGCGACCCAGTACTTC. V is TRBV7-9 and J is TRBJ2-5, with no clear D. The V end was cut by 1 base, the J end by 7 bases, with 13 bases between. CDR3 length: 14 amino acids. Germline V lookup: CDR1 SEHNR, CDR2 FQNEAQ (reference sequence).